The 9 T cell receptor beta chains presented below share a single source sample, sequenced in a study of beta chain features in type 1 diabetes. The investigators reverse transcribed all of the isolated RNA, so they sequenced expressed TCRB transcripts. Sequencing used immunoSEQ multiplex PCR; TCRdb keeps in-frame clones, though not all of them. Altogether about 360,000 clones are present, around 13% being singletons, with the ten largest covering about 0.017%. Sequenced input: naive CD4+ T cells from blood. These receptors were collected from a man between 18 and 29 years old in good health.

This clone was seen a handful of times. CDR3 sequence: CASSVNAGPMEAFF. The CDR3 region has the DNA TGTGCCAGCAGCGTAAATGCGGGACCGATGGAAGCTTTCTTT. The gene calls are TRBV9 and TRBJ1-1; tentatively, D is TRBD1 (5 bases). The V end was cut by 1 base, the J end by 8 bases, with 15 bases between. Germline values: CDR1 SGDLS, CDR2 YYNGEE. CDR3 length: 14 residues.

This clone was picked up a small number of times. The chain has TRBV14 and TRBJ2-7; 7 bases agree with TRBD1. CDR3 size: 15 residues. Germline V gene data show CDR1 as SGHDN and CDR2 as FVKESK. After removal of 1 base from V and 7 bases from J, the junction contained 10 bases not matched to a gene. The CDR3 region is CASSQGQGAPREQYF. The CDR3 DNA follows: TGTGCCAGCAGCCAAGGACAGGGAGCGCCGAGGGAGCAGTACTTC.

The chain carries TRBV5-4 and TRBJ1-1, with 8 bases aligning to TRBD1. The V gene's germline CDR1 is SGHNT and CDR2 YYREEE (reference sequence). There are 18 residues in the CDR3. V was pared by 4 bases and J by 1 base, with 15 bases of the junction left unmatched. In DNA form, the CDR3 reads TGTGCCAGCAGCGCCGGGACAGGCCGAACCAACAAGAACACTGAAGCTTTCTTT. Residues: CASSAGTGRTNKNTEAFF.

This clone has just one count. This chain links TRBV30 with TRBJ1-3; D not certain. Germline CDR1 GTSNPN, CDR2 SVGIG (reference sequence). The CDR3 length is 13 residues. Trimming removed 0 bases at V and 2 bases at J, with 5 bases between. DNA of the CDR3: TGTGCCTGGAGTGTGGCGGCTGGAAACACCATATATTTT. It codes for CAWSVAAGNTIYF.

V gene TRBV9 combines with J gene TRBJ2-5; D ambiguous. This CDR3 comprises 17 residues. Per the germline V gene, CDR1 is SGDLS and CDR2 is YYNGEE. The V end was cut by 0 bases, the J end by 0 bases, with 15 bases between. CDR3 sequence reads: CASSVGPSSAYQETQYF. The CDR3 nucleotides read TGTGCCAGCAGCGTAGGTCCTTCGAGTGCGTACCAAGAGACCCAGTACTTC.

This clone was observed a handful of times. The rearrangement joins TRBV2 to TRBJ2-3; 11 nucleotides agree with TRBD2. V shed 4 bases and J 0 bases; nucleotides not matched to a gene: 6. The CDR3 is made up of 17 amino acids. CDR1 SNHLY and CDR2 FYNNEI come from the germline V gene. The CDR3 reads CASSALRTSGSTDTQYF. The CDR3 DNA is TGTGCCAGCAGTGCCCTCCGGACTAGCGGGAGCACAGATACGCAGTATTTT.

This chain links TRBV27 with TRBJ2-5, with 7 bases matching TRBD1. Germline V gene data show CDR1 as MNHEY and CDR2 as SMNVEV (reference sequence). The V and J ends lost 5 bases and 4 bases, in that order; junction bases with no gene match: 7. The CDR3 contains 14 residues. The CDR3, as DNA: TGTGCCAGCAGTCAGGGGGACATTCGAGAGACCCAGTACTTC. Protein: CASSQGDIRETQYF.

This clone showed up just a few times. The chain couples TRBV19 to TRBJ2-7; D is perhaps TRBD1 (5 bases). The CDR3 is 17 residues long. V gave up 3 bases and J gave up 5 bases, with 23 bases separating them. Germline V gives CDR1 LNHDA, CDR2 SQIVND (reference sequence). DNA of the CDR3: TGTGCCAGTAGTATTGGTCCCGGCCGGCAGGGTAGGCACGAGCAGTACTTC. Protein: CASSIGPGRQGRHEQYF.

The CDR3 is CASSLEQGPNQPQHF. The CDR3 region has the DNA TGTGCCAGCAGCTTAGAGCAGGGGCCGAATCAGCCCCAGCATTTT. The chain links TRBV7-9 to TRBJ1-5, with D perhaps matching TRBD1 (6 bases). CDR1 is SEHNR, CDR2 FQNEAQ, per germline (reference sequence). This CDR3 spans 15 amino acids. The V and J ends lost 1 base and 4 bases respectively, with 11 bases between them. Combining the CDR3 with reference TRBV7-9 and TRBJ1-5 gives the whole variable domain DTGVSQNPRHKITKRGQNVTFRCDPISEHNRLYWYRQTLGQGPEFLTYFQNEAQLEKSRLLSDRFSAERPKGSFSTLEIQRTEQGDSAMYLCASSLEQGPNQPQHFGDGTRLSIL.